A selection of T cell receptor beta chains follows, all from one sample in a study of regulatory T cells in long-lasting Graves disease. MiXCR, applied by TCRdb to the multiplex PCR reads, yields one record per CDR3 protein. The sample lists approximately 470,000 distinct CDR3 sequences, under 20% occurring once. These same records also appear under a second study, on T cells in Graves' hyperthyroidism and ophthalmopathy.

Sequencing used peripheral blood mononuclear cells (PBMCs), obtained at new diagnosis, from a patient treated with antithyroid drugs. These receptors were taken from a man in his forties with Graves disease. Each CDR3 is given with its conserved first and last residue. A D gene is named only where the DNA matches it firmly. Clone sizes are given selectively: once, few, many, or a class where the clone is expanded.

clone_size d_call j_call v_call cdr3_nt cdr3_aa
many . TRBJ1-4 TRBV28 TGTGCCAGCAGTTCCCCGGCCGGTAGTGAAAAACTGTTTTTT CASSSPAGSEKLFF
few . TRBJ2-7 TRBV6-1 TGTGCCAGCAGCGGGTTTCTTATGGGGAGAACCTACGAGCAGTACTTC CASSGFLMGRTYEQYF
many TRBD2 TRBJ2-7 TRBV14 TGTGCCAGCAGCCAAGATGGCCTAGCGGGCCGACCAAGCCCCTACGAGCAGTACTTC CASSQDGLAGRPSPYEQYF
. TRBD2 TRBJ2-3 TRBV4-1 TGTGCCAGCAGCCAAGGACTAGCGGGAGAGGTAGATACGCGGTATTTT CASSQGLAGEVDTRYF
few TRBD1 TRBJ2-7 TRBV27 TGTGCCAGCAGGGGGACAGGGCTTAGGGAGCAGTACTTC CASRGTGLREQYF
. . TRBJ2-2 TRBV9 TGTGCCAGCAGCGAGCAGGGGCACGGGGAGCTGTTTTTT CASSEQGHGELFF
many . TRBJ2-1 TRBV24-1 TGTGCCACCAGTGACCATGACCGTAAAGGGGAGCAGTTCTTC CATSDHDRKGEQFF
few TRBD1 TRBJ1-1 TRBV5-1 TGTGCCAGCAGCTTAGCCTTTACAGGGGGTGAAGCTTTCTTT CASSLAFTGGEAFF
many . TRBJ2-7 TRBV28 TGTGCCAGCAGTGCCCAGGGGACGAAACTTTACGAGCAGTACTTC CASSAQGTKLYEQYF
many . TRBJ2-7 TRBV11-2 TGTGCCAGCAGCGCACCTCCCATCGGGGATGCCTACGAGCAGTACTTC CASSAPPIGDAYEQYF
. . TRBJ2-2 TRBV4-1 TGCGCCAGCAGCCAAGCAGCGGCCGGGGAGCTGTTTTTT CASSQAAAGELFF
. . TRBJ1-5 TRBV24-1 TGTGCCACCAGTCAGGGGAATCAGCCCCAGCATTTT CATSQGNQPQHF
. . TRBJ1-2 TRBV30 TGTGCCTGGATGGCCCGGGGGGGATTAAACTATGGCTACACCTTC CAWMARGGLNYGYTF
. TRBD1 TRBJ1-5 TRBV25-1 TGTGCCAGCAGTGTGACAGGGACCGATCAGCCCCAGCATTTT CASSVTGTDQPQHF
many . TRBJ2-7 TRBV28 TGTGCCAGCAGTTCGACAGGCGGGTTCGACGCGACCTACGAGCAGTACTTC CASSSTGGFDATYEQYF
. TRBD1 TRBJ1-4 TRBV15 TGTGCCACCAGCAGAGATTATACAGGACAGGGAGGTGAAAAACTGTTTTTT CATSRDYTGQGGEKLFF
many TRBD1 TRBJ2-7 TRBV28 TGTGCCAGCAGTGCCATTGGACAGGGAGACTACGAGCAGTACTTC CASSAIGQGDYEQYF
. TRBD1 TRBJ2-1 TRBV29-1 TGCAGCGTTGAAGATAGGAGCAAGGGGACAGGGGGATTATATGAGCAGTTCTTC CSVEDRSKGTGGLYEQFF
. . TRBJ1-3 TRBV2 TGTGTCAGCAGGGCCCAGGGAGGCAGCTCTGGAAACACCATATATTTT CVSRAQGGSSGNTIYF
many TRBD1 TRBJ2-5 TRBV2 TGTGCCAGCAGTGAACAGGGGGCGTTTTCGGAGACCCAGTACTTC CASSEQGAFSETQYF
few . TRBJ2-3 TRBV7-9 TGTGCCAGCAGCTTAGCTGGGGGTATAGCAGATACGCAGTATTTT CASSLAGGIADTQYF
few TRBD1 TRBJ1-5 TRBV4-1 TGCGCCAGCAGCCAAGATCCCCCGGACAGGGGGCTGAATCAGCCCCAGCATTTT CASSQDPPDRGLNQPQHF
many . TRBJ2-6 TRBV2 TGTGCCAGCTCTCCGGGTTTAACTGGGGCCAACGTCCTGACTTTC CASSPGLTGANVLTF
few . TRBJ2-1 TRBV12-3/TRBV12-4 TGTGCCAGCAAGGGTGGGAGCGGTCTCGTTAGGGAGCAGTTCTTC CASKGGSGLVREQFF
many . TRBJ2-3 TRBV20-1 TGCAGTGCTAGTGATTTCAGAGCAGATACGCAGTATTTT CSASDFRADTQYF
many . TRBJ2-3 TRBV2 TGTGCCAGCAGCTTAGAGGGAGGCAGCACAGATACGCAGTATTTT CASSLEGGSTDTQYF
. TRBD2 TRBJ2-1 TRBV28 TGTGCCAGCAGTTCCGAGCGGGAGCGGGATGAGCAGTTCTTC CASSSERERDEQFF
. . TRBJ2-1 TRBV14 TGTGCCAGCAGCCAAGGGACAGTGTCGTTCTTC CASSQGTVSFF
few . TRBJ2-2 TRBV11-1 TGTGCCAGCAGCCTCCTCCAGGGGGGTGGCACCGGGGAGCTGTTTTTT CASSLLQGGGTGELFF
many . TRBJ2-1 TRBV7-9 TGTGCCAGCAGCTTAGATCTGGGGGGAAACAATGAGCAGTTCTTC CASSLDLGGNNEQFF
many TRBD1 TRBJ1-1 TRBV20-1 TGCAGTGCTAGAAAGGACAGGTTCCAAGGGAGGCTAAGGGCTTTCTTT CSARKDRFQGRLRAFF
many . TRBJ2-1 TRBV12-3/TRBV12-4 TGTGCCAGCAGTTCCAAAGTCCTCGCCAGGCAGTTCTTC CASSSKVLARQFF
few TRBD2 TRBJ2-7 TRBV7-9 TGTGCCAGCAGCCCGCTAGCGGGGATCTCCTACGAGCAGTACTTC CASSPLAGISYEQYF
few TRBD2 TRBJ2-3 TRBV24-1 TGTGCCACCAGTGCTGGGACTAGCGGCACAGATACGCAGTATTTT CATSAGTSGTDTQYF
many TRBD1 TRBJ1-2 TRBV6-5 TGTGCCAGCAGTTACTCGGACAGGGTGAACGATGGCTACACCTTC CASSYSDRVNDGYTF
few TRBD1 TRBJ2-1 TRBV6-1 TGTGCCAGCACCGGACAGGGGGGTTCCTACAGTGAGCAGTTCTTC CASTGQGGSYSEQFF
many TRBD1 TRBJ2-7 TRBV5-1 TGCGCCAGCAGTCTAGAACCTGCCGGGACAGGGCGCTACGAGCAGTACTTC CASSLEPAGTGRYEQYF
. . TRBJ2-5 TRBV2 TGTGCCAGCAGTCGGGGACACTACCAAGAGACCCAGTACTTC CASSRGHYQETQYF
few . TRBJ2-5 TRBV27 TGTGCCAGCAGTTATGGGCGGTGGTACCAAGAGACCCAGTACTTC CASSYGRWYQETQYF
many . TRBJ1-5 TRBV11-2 TGTGCCAGCAGCTTAGATGGTAGGGACGAACAGCCCCAGCATTTT CASSLDGRDEQPQHF
many . TRBJ2-1 TRBV7-2 TGTGCCAGCAGCCTCCCCCCTTACAATGAGCAGTTCTTC CASSLPPYNEQFF
. . TRBJ1-4 TRBV27 TGTGTCAGCAGTTCCGCCCCGGGACAATCTATGAAGAGGAAACTGTTTTTT CVSSSAPGQSMKRKLFF
many . TRBJ2-1 TRBV6-1 TGTGCCAGCAGGACATCAGGAACAGCTAATGAGCAGTTCTTC CASRTSGTANEQFF
. . TRBJ2-7 TRBV5-6 TGTGCCAGCGAAGGGGCGGAAAGCTCCTACGAGCAGTACTTC CASEGAESSYEQYF
. TRBD1 TRBJ2-7 TRBV30 TGTGCCTGGGACAGGGGCCACGAGCAGTACTTC CAWDRGHEQYF
many . TRBJ2-1 TRBV30 TGTGCCTGGAGGGATTTAGATGAGCAGTTCTTC CAWRDLDEQFF
many . TRBJ1-5 TRBV18 TGTGCCAGCTCACCATCTTCGGGTAATCAGCCCCAGCATTTT CASSPSSGNQPQHF
many TRBD2 TRBJ2-7 TRBV11-3 TGTGCCAGCAGCGCCCTTCCCTCTAGCGGGAGTAGTTACGAGCAGTACTTC CASSALPSSGSSYEQYF
many . TRBJ2-1 TRBV20-1 TGCAGTGCAAGGAGCAGGGTAAGGAATGAGCAGTTCTTC CSARSRVRNEQFF
many . TRBJ2-7 TRBV30 TGTGCCTGGAGTGTACAAAGAGGAAACGAGCAGTACTTC CAWSVQRGNEQYF
few TRBD2 TRBJ2-3 TRBV5-4 TGTGCCAGCAGCTTGAAGCGGGGAAGCACAGATACGCAGTATTTT CASSLKRGSTDTQYF
few TRBD1 TRBJ2-1 TRBV4-1 TGCGCCAGCAGCCGACCGGGACAGGTGAATGAGCAGTTCTTC CASSRPGQVNEQFF